The clone carrying this T cell receptor beta chain was seen only a few times. Trimming took off 3 bases at V and 8 bases at J, with 18 bases between the two ends. The CDR3 is 15 residues long. Germline assignment: CDR1 SGHRS and CDR2 YFSETQ. This specimen belongs to a study of human T cells and chemical hapten exposure. Study summary: Per-sample TCR yield variation was attributed mainly to small pooled library volume differences.

Noted time point: healthy volunteer bleed at 2 weeks. Total RNA came from unfractionated whole blood. In the original processing: The median was around 100,000 TCRs per sample, ranging roughly 20,000 to 690,600. TCRdb ran MiXCR on the RACE reads and lists one entry per CDR3 protein. The V and J calls, along with clone size, are taken from TCRdb and not from the paper's own processing. The sample lists over 100,000 distinct CDR3 sequences; roughly 9.5% were seen once. This clonotype was sampled from a male donor in good health. Some clones in this sample may be carry-over from other donors' samples. Sequencing was performed on whole blood. This sequence joins TRBV5-1 and TRBJ2-1; tentative D call: TRBD1 (6 bases). CDR3 DNA sequence: TGCGCCAGCAGCTCAGGGGTTGGGATGTCGTATGAGCAGTTCTTC. This sequence encodes CASSSGVGMSYEQFF. Drawing the rest from reference TRBV5-1 and TRBJ2-1, the complete variable domain is KAGVTQTPRYLIKTRGQQVTLSCSPISGHRSVSWYQQTPGQGLQFLFEYFSETQRNKGNFPGRFSGRQFSNSRSEMNVSTLELGDSALYLCASSSGVGMSYEQFFGPGTRLTVL.